The 31 T cell receptor beta chains presented below share a single source sample, sequenced in a study of CD8 T cells in Susac syndrome. Reverse transcription of 0.5 to 1 ug RNA was performed with random hexamers. From the immunoSEQ multiplex PCR reads, TCRdb called clonotypes with MiXCR, one entry per CDR3 protein. The repertoire holds 110,000 to 150,000 distinct CDR3 sequences, with more than 90% as singletons. Material for sequencing was CD4+ T cells from PBMCs. The receptors originated from a human donor with Susac syndrome.

This sequence joins TRBV15 and TRBJ2-3; 13 bases agree with TRBD2. CDR1 LNHNV and CDR2 YYDKDF come from the germline V gene (reference sequence). Germline trimming cut 5 bases from V and 3 bases from J; bases unmatched to any gene: 11. This CDR3 has 18 residues. CDR3 sequence (DNA): TGTGCCACCAGCGACGGACTAGCGGGAGTTTTGGGTACAGATACGCAGTATTTT. Translation: CATSDGLAGVLGTDTQYF.

CDR3 sequence reads: CASSLGPGSGQPQHF. As DNA, the CDR3 is TGTGCCAGCAGCTTGGGTCCAGGGAGCGGTCAGCCCCAGCATTTT. The V gene is TRBV5-6, the J gene TRBJ1-5; a possible D gene is TRBD1 (5 bases). Trimming cost V 0 bases and J 6 bases, with 13 bases left between them. Germline V gene sequence: CDR1 SGHDT, CDR2 YYEEEE. The CDR3 has 15 residues.

This chain uses TRBV20-1 with TRBJ2-5; 7 nucleotides line up with TRBD2. V dropped 6 bases and J dropped 5; count of bases not matched to a gene: 9. Germline CDR1 DFQATT, CDR2 SNEGSKA (reference sequence). This CDR3 contains 13 residues. Here the CDR3 DNA reads TGCAGTGCAAGAAGACTAGCTAGGGAGACCCAGTACTTC. It translates to CSARRLARETQYF.

The J gene is TRBJ2-2, the V gene TRBV5-4; D gene uncertain. CDR3 length equals 14 residues. The germline CDR1 and CDR2 sequences are SGHNT and YYREEE (reference sequence). Trimming stripped 1 base from V and 2 bases from J, with 6 bases between. The CDR3 sequence is CASSLRLNTGELFF. CDR3 DNA sequence: TGTGCCAGCAGCTTGAGACTTAACACCGGGGAGCTGTTTTTT.

The chain uses TRBV27 and TRBJ2-1; 10 bases are shared with TRBD1. Germline V gene sequence: CDR1 MNHEY, CDR2 SMNVEV (reference sequence). The CDR3 has 14 amino acids. The V and J ends lost 1 base and 7 bases, in that order; junction bases with no gene match: 1. The DNA of the CDR3 is TGTGCCAGCAGTTTATTGGGACAGGGGAATGAGCAGTTCTTC. Translation gives CASSLLGQGNEQFF.

The chain has TRBV20-1 and TRBJ2-7; D ambiguous. CDR1 is DFQATT and CDR2 is SNEGSKA in the germline V gene (reference sequence). The CDR3 spans 11 residues. The ends were cut back, 3 bases at V and 3 bases at J, with 6 bases in the middle. The CDR3 DNA follows: TGCAGTGCTAGCTCCATCTACGAGCAGTACTTC. Its translation is CSASSIYEQYF.

This sequence joins TRBV11-2 and TRBJ2-3, with D perhaps matching TRBD2 (6 bases). The CDR3 covers 15 residues. The germline V gene has CDR1 SGHAT and CDR2 FQNNGV. V was pared by 0 bases and J by 2 bases, with 9 bases between. CDR3 sequence (DNA): TGTGCCAGCAGCTTAGAGGGACTCAACACAGATACGCAGTATTTT. Residues: CASSLEGLNTDTQYF.

V usage is TRBV29-1 and J usage is TRBJ1-1; 7 bases fit TRBD1. Germline V gives CDR1 SQVTM, CDR2 ANQGSEA. The CDR3 has 13 residues. V trimming: 7 bases; J trimming: 0 bases; junction bases outside the gene matches: 5. CDR3 residues: CSGQGLMNTEAFF. As DNA, the CDR3 is TGCAGCGGACAGGGTCTTATGAACACTGAAGCTTTCTTT.

The CDR3 bases are TGTGCCAGCAGCGTCTTCGAGGGGGCTACGGATGAGCAGTTCTTC. This gives the protein CASSVFEGATDEQFF. This sequence joins TRBV9 and TRBJ2-1; TRBD1 matches 7 bases. Per germline, CDR1 SGDLS and CDR2 YYNGEE. V trimming: 2 bases; J trimming: 8 bases; junction bases outside the gene matches: 10. The CDR3 is 15 amino acids.

The CDR3 sequence is CASSDPTGTVKGYTF. CDR3 in DNA: TGTGCCAGCAGTGACCCAACCGGGACAGTTAAAGGCTACACCTTC. The V call is TRBV6-5, the J call TRBJ1-2, with 7 positions matching TRBD1. There are 15 residues in the CDR3. Germline assignment: CDR1 MNHEY and CDR2 SVGAGI. The junction had 14 bases not matched to a gene; V was cut back by 5 bases and J by 8 bases.

The V gene is TRBV5-1, the J gene TRBJ2-5, with D unresolved. V lost 0 bases, J lost 1 base, and 7 bases lay in between. The CDR3 extends over 14 amino acids. Germline V CDR1 and CDR2: SGHRS, YFSETQ. The CDR3 region is CASSLGAIQETQYF. CDR3 DNA sequence: TGCGCCAGCAGCTTGGGAGCTATCCAAGAGACCCAGTACTTC.

This chain links TRBV9 with TRBJ1-1, with D unclear. The V and J ends lost 4 bases and 0 bases respectively, with 13 bases between them. This CDR3 contains 15 residues. Germline CDR1 SGDLS, CDR2 YYNGEE. CDR3 sequence (DNA): TGTGCCAGCAGCCCTAATCTACAGATGAACACTGAAGCTTTCTTT. Translation gives CASSPNLQMNTEAFF.

The chain carries TRBV7-9 and TRBJ2-5; D gene unclear. The germline V and J ends were trimmed by 1 base and 2 bases, with 8 bases remaining between them. The CDR3 covers 14 residues. CDR1 is SEHNR, CDR2 FQNEAQ, per germline (reference sequence). The CDR3 loop is CASSLVTDQETQYF. DNA of the CDR3: TGTGCCAGCAGCTTAGTCACAGATCAAGAGACCCAGTACTTC.

V is TRBV29-1 and J is TRBJ2-5, with D perhaps TRBD1 (8 bases). This CDR3 has 15 residues. The V gene's germline CDR1 is SQVTM and CDR2 ANQGSEA. With 2 bases removed from V and 4 bases from J, the gap between germline ends came to 17 bases. The DNA of the CDR3 is TGCAGCGTTGAAATACAGGGGGGGGCCCGAGAGACCCAGTACTTC. It encodes CSVEIQGGARETQYF.

The table lists this clonotype with a count of one. CDR3: CASNLGGGYGYTF. The CDR3 DNA is TGTGCCAGCAACCTGGGGGGTGGCTATGGCTACACCTTC. The V gene is TRBV6-5, the J gene TRBJ1-2, with a possible D match to TRBD1 (5 bases). Trimming stripped 7 bases from V and 4 bases from J, with 13 bases between. The CDR3 length is 13 residues. CDR1 is MNHEY, CDR2 SVGAGI, per germline.

J is TRBJ1-2 and V is TRBV18, with D possibly being TRBD1 (5 bases). This CDR3 has 12 residues. Germline CDR1 and CDR2: KGHSH and LQKENI. Trimming stripped 8 bases from V and 2 bases from J, with 9 bases between. The DNA for the CDR3 is TGTGCCAGCCGGGGACGGAACTATGGCTACACCTTC. Protein sequence: CASRGRNYGYTF. The entire variable domain, with the rest obtained from reference TRBV18 and TRBJ1-2, is as follows: NAGVMQNPRHLVRRRGQEARLRCSPMKGHSHVYWYRQLPEEGLKFMVYLQKENIIDESGMPKERFSAEFPKEGPSILRIQQVVRGDSAAYFCASRGRNYGYTFGSGTRLTVV.

The chain's CDR3 is CASSSPGIADTQYF. The CDR3, as DNA: TGTGCCAGCAGCTCACCGGGAATCGCAGATACGCAGTATTTT. The rearrangement links TRBV5-4 to TRBJ2-3; the D gene is possibly TRBD2 (5 bases). V was pared by 3 bases and J by 4 bases, with 12 bases between. Per the germline V gene, CDR1 is SGHNT and CDR2 is YYREEE (reference sequence). CDR3 length: 14 amino acids.

This clonotype has just a few counts. This chain uses TRBV29-1 with TRBJ2-5; 7 positions agree with TRBD1. The CDR3 covers 14 residues. Per germline, CDR1 SQVTM and CDR2 ANQGSEA. Trimming cost V 1 base and J 5 bases; bases outside gene matches: 7. The DNA of the CDR3 is TGCAGCGTTGAAGGCCCGACAGGGTTGGAGACCCAGTACTTC. Translated, it gives CSVEGPTGLETQYF.

The V call is TRBV20-1, the J call TRBJ2-7; 9 bases are shared with TRBD2. This CDR3 is 15 amino acids long. Germline-derived CDR1 and CDR2 are DFQATT and SNEGSKA (reference sequence). The trim removed 4 bases at V and 7 bases at J, leaving 14 bases unmatched. CDR3 in amino acids: CSANHPAGGRGEQYF. The DNA for the CDR3 is TGCAGTGCTAACCACCCGGCGGGGGGGCGGGGTGAGCAGTACTTC.

The chain is built from TRBV11-2 and TRBJ2-7, with TRBD2 matching over 8 bases. The V and J ends lost 1 base and 4 bases, in that order; junction bases with no gene match: 12. Germline CDR1 SGHAT, CDR2 FQNNGV. The CDR3 sequence is 17 residues long. CDR3 coding DNA: TGTGCCAGCAGCTTAGCCTACGGGAGGGATCCCCTTTACGAGCAGTACTTC. Translation: CASSLAYGRDPLYEQYF. The complete variable domain, with remaining parts taken from reference TRBV11-2 and TRBJ2-7, reads EAGVAQSPRYKIIEKRQSVAFWCNPISGHATLYWYQQILGQGPKLLIQFQNNGVVDDSQLPKDRFSAERLKGVDSTLKIQPAKLEDSAVYLCASSLAYGRDPLYEQYFGPGTRLTVT.

The chain carries TRBV20-1 and TRBJ2-7, with 8 bases identical to TRBD1. The CDR3 spans 13 residues. Germline loops: CDR1 DFQATT, CDR2 SNEGSKA (reference sequence). V was pared by 5 bases and J by 3 bases, with 6 bases of the junction left unmatched. CDR3 in DNA: TGCAGTGCTCGTCGGACAGGGATCTACGAGCAGTACTTC. Translated: CSARRTGIYEQYF.

The V call is TRBV29-1, the J call TRBJ2-1; 10 nucleotides match TRBD2. CDR3 length: 14 residues. Germline V lookup: CDR1 SQVTM, CDR2 ANQGSEA. The J segment lost 3 bases and the V segment lost 4 bases, leaving 3 bases of the junction unmatched. The CDR3 here is CSVGLAGVYNEQFF. The CDR3 DNA is TGCAGCGTTGGTCTAGCGGGAGTCTACAATGAGCAGTTCTTC.

The rearrangement links TRBV20-1 to TRBJ2-7; TRBD2 aligns across 8 bases. Germline CDR1 is DFQATT and CDR2 is SNEGSKA (reference sequence). Trimming took 2 bases from V and 5 from J; bases not matched to a gene: 8. CDR3 length: 14 amino acids. The CDR3 region has the DNA TGCAGTGCTAGACCCACAGCGGGAGTTAACGAGCAGTACTTC. This gives the protein CSARPTAGVNEQYF.

The rearrangement uses TRBV19 and TRBJ1-2; the D gene is possibly TRBD1 (5 bases). The CDR3 has 16 residues. The V end lost 7 bases, the J end lost 4 bases, and 22 bases lay between the germline ends. Germline-derived CDR1 and CDR2 are LNHDA and SQIVND (reference sequence). The CDR3 DNA follows: TGTGCCAGTACCTTTATACCGGGGCCGGGCGGCTATGGCTACACCTTC. This sequence encodes CASTFIPGPGGYGYTF.

The rearrangement uses TRBV3-1 and TRBJ2-7, with 10 bases lining up with TRBD2. J gave up 12 bases and V 2 bases, and 10 bases lay outside the gene matches. CDR1 is LGHDT, CDR2 YNNKEL, per germline (reference sequence). There are 14 residues in the CDR3. The CDR3 here is CASSQRTSGSGPYF. The CDR3 DNA is TGTGCCAGCAGCCAAAGGACTAGCGGAAGTGGTCCGTACTTC.

V and J are TRBV29-1 and TRBJ2-7; a weak D match, TRBD1 (6 bases). V lost 7 bases and J 6 bases, leaving 13 bases between the germline ends. Germline V gives CDR1 SQVTM, CDR2 ANQGSEA. CDR3 size: 11 residues. Here the CDR3 reads CSAGTTREQYF. The DNA of the CDR3 is TGCAGCGCAGGGACAACACGCGAGCAGTACTTC.

This chain uses TRBV15 with TRBJ1-2; 8 bases map to TRBD1. Per the germline V gene, CDR1 is LNHNV and CDR2 is YYDKDF (reference sequence). Germline trimming cut 0 bases from V and 8 bases from J; bases unmatched to any gene: 8. The CDR3 consists of 15 residues. In DNA form, the CDR3 reads TGTGCCACCAGCAGAGATCTTGTAGACAGGGGCGGCTACACCTTC. Amino acid sequence: CATSRDLVDRGGYTF.

The chain joins TRBV20-1 to TRBJ2-2; D not resolved. Deletions cut 1 base from V and 5 bases from J, with 11 bases between. This CDR3 has 14 residues. CDR1 DFQATT and CDR2 SNEGSKA come from the germline V gene (reference sequence). CDR3 DNA: TGCAGTGCTAGAGTGGGTCGGGCGACCGGGGAGCTGTTTTTT. Its translation is CSARVGRATGELFF.

This chain links TRBV11-2 with TRBJ2-1, with D possibly matching TRBD2 (6 bases). Trimming pared 1 base from V and 2 bases from J, leaving 12 bases between. The CDR3 consists of 16 residues. Germline V gene lookup returns CDR1 SGHAT and CDR2 FQNNGV. CDR3 bases: TGTGCCAGCAGCTTAGTGGAGGGGCCCCCCTACAATGAGCAGTTCTTC. It codes for CASSLVEGPPYNEQFF.

The chain uses TRBV28 and TRBJ2-5; D is ambiguous. The CDR3 is 14 residues long. Germline V lookup: CDR1 MDHEN, CDR2 SYDVKM. Between the trimmed V and J ends, which lost 8 bases and 5 bases, there was a span of 18 bases. The CDR3 sequence is CASGRALGHETQYF. The CDR3 DNA reads TGTGCCAGCGGACGGGCCCTCGGGCACGAGACCCAGTACTTC.

The chain is built from TRBV20-1 and TRBJ2-7, with D tentatively TRBD1 (5 bases). Trimming left V 5 bases short and J 2 bases short, with 19 bases between. Germline assignment: CDR1 DFQATT and CDR2 SNEGSKA (reference sequence). The CDR3 extends over 15 amino acids. Written as DNA, the CDR3 is TGCAGTGCTCTGCCCCCGGGCAGGGATACCTACGAGCAGTACTTC. This sequence encodes CSALPPGRDTYEQYF.